These 28 T cell receptor beta chains were sequenced from one sample in a study of T cell responses to AZD1222 COVID-19 vaccine. This table comes from immunoSEQ multiplex PCR, and its TCRdb copy is limited to in-frame clones, with some not included. This table has 150,000 to 200,000 clones, approximately 95% appearing once. This material consisted of peripheral blood, taken 28 days after the second AZD1222 dose. The receptors come from an adult who received the AZD1222 COVID-19 vaccine.

The chain is built from TRBV10-3 and TRBJ1-2, with D possibly TRBD1 on 6 matching bases. CDR3 length: 16 residues. CDR1 is ENHRY, CDR2 SYGVKD, per germline. V was trimmed by 3 bases and J by 7 bases, leaving 21 bases between them. CDR3 sequence: CAISDPRLGRGSGYTF. DNA of the CDR3: TGTGCCATCAGTGACCCCCGTTTGGGCAGGGGCAGTGGCTACACCTTC.

J is TRBJ2-5 and V is TRBV5-1; 10 bases align to TRBD2. The CDR3 sequence is 14 residues long. V shed 4 bases, J shed 2 bases, and the junction held 2 bases outside the gene matches. Germline V gene data show CDR1 as SGHRS and CDR2 as YFSETQ. In DNA, the CDR3 is TGCGCCAGCAGCATTAGCGGGGGGCAAGAGACCCAGTACTTC. This encodes CASSISGGQETQYF.

The rearrangement links TRBV15 to TRBJ1-1, with 9 bases matching TRBD1. V lost 0 bases and J lost 6; bases outside the gene matches: 8. Germline V gene sequence: CDR1 LNHNV, CDR2 YYDKDF (reference sequence). The CDR3 extends over 16 amino acids. CDR3: CATSREDRGPAAEAFF. DNA for the CDR3: TGTGCCACCAGCAGAGAGGACAGGGGACCGGCGGCTGAAGCTTTCTTT.

This clone showed up just once. The genes are TRBV27 and TRBJ1-4; a possible D gene is TRBD1 (5 bases). Germline V CDR1 and CDR2: MNHEY, SMNVEV (reference sequence). V dropped 5 bases and J dropped 0 bases, with 13 bases sitting between them. The CDR3 is 16 residues long. The CDR3 DNA sequence: TGTGCCAGCAGTCCCGCATTGGGGGCAACTAATGAAAAACTGTTTTTT. Translation gives CASSPALGATNEKLFF.

This sequence joins TRBV5-1 and TRBJ1-1; a weak D match, TRBD1 (6 bases). Germline loops: CDR1 SGHRS, CDR2 YFSETQ. The germline V and J ends were trimmed by 3 bases and 1 base, with 13 bases remaining between them. The CDR3 totals 15 residues. The DNA of the CDR3 is TGCGCCAGCAGCTCCGGAGGGGGGGGGAACACTGAAGCTTTCTTT. Residues: CASSSGGGGNTEAFF.

V is TRBV7-7 and J is TRBJ2-7; D is perhaps TRBD1 (6 bases). The CDR3 spans 13 residues. Trimming cost V 4 bases and J 4 bases, with 11 bases left between them. Germline CDR1 SSHAT, CDR2 FNYEAQ (reference sequence). The CDR3 sequence is CASSSGTPYEQYF. DNA for the CDR3: TGTGCCAGCAGCTCCGGGACACCTTACGAGCAGTACTTC.

This chain uses TRBV12-5 with TRBJ1-3; D is unresolved. Germline V gene data show CDR1 as LGHNT and CDR2 as FRNRAP. Trimming took off 5 bases at V and 0 bases at J, with 8 bases between the two ends. The CDR3 has 14 amino acids. The CDR3 DNA reads TGTGCTAGTGGTCTCAGGCTCTCTGGAAACACCATATATTTT. Residues: CASGLRLSGNTIYF.

The chain combines TRBV29-1 with TRBJ2-1; D remains unclear. V was shortened by 0 bases and J by 4 bases, with 13 bases between the two germline ends. This CDR3 has 15 amino acids. Looked up from germline, CDR1 is SQVTM and CDR2 is ANQGSEA. In nucleotides, the CDR3 is TGCAGCGTTGAAGATGACGGATCCCGTTACAATGAGCAGTTCTTC. It specifies CSVEDDGSRYNEQFF.

The chain joins TRBV10-2 to TRBJ2-1; TRBD2 agrees at 9 bases. The CDR3 runs 14 residues. Germline-derived CDR1 and CDR2 are WSHSY and SAAADI. V was clipped by 6 bases and J by 5 bases; unmatched bases: 5. The CDR3 nucleotides are TGCGCCAGCAGGCCCCTAGCGGGGAACAATGAGCAGTTCTTC. This codes for CASRPLAGNNEQFF.

The sample holds a few counts of this clone. The sample contains more than one DNA sequence encoding this CDR3. The chain is built from TRBV7-3 and TRBJ1-1; no definite D call. Trimming took 3 bases from V and 1 from J, leaving 6 bases between them. The CDR3 spans 13 residues. CDR1 SGHTA and CDR2 FQGTGA come from the germline V gene. The CDR3 protein is CASSFSGNTEAFF. The CDR3, as DNA: TGTGCCAGCAGCTTCTCCGGGAACACTGAAGCTTTCTTT.

This chain uses TRBV7-2 with TRBJ2-5; 7 nucleotides line up with TRBD1. After removal of 4 bases from V and 11 bases from J, the junction contained 10 bases not matched to a gene. Germline V gives CDR1 SGHTA, CDR2 FQGNSA. The CDR3 contains 13 residues. CDR3 amino acids: CASSSETTGQQYF. CDR3 nucleotide sequence: TGTGCCAGCAGCTCCGAAACGACAGGGCAGCAGTACTTC. Complete variable domain (other parts from reference TRBV7-2 and TRBJ2-5): GAGVSQSPSNKVTEKGKDVELRCDPISGHTALYWYRQSLGQGLEFLIYFQGNSAPDKSGLPSDRFSAERTGGSVSTLTIQRTQQEDSAVYLCASSSETTGQQYFGPGTRLLVL.

The V call is TRBV9, the J call TRBJ2-2; 7 bases map to TRBD2. The CDR3 is made up of 14 amino acids. V dropped 4 bases and J dropped 5; count of bases not matched to a gene: 5. The germline gives CDR1 SGDLS, CDR2 YYNGEE. DNA for the CDR3: TGTGCCAGCAGCAGTTGGGGGGGAACCGGGGAGCTGTTTTTT. This gives the protein CASSSWGGTGELFF.

The V call is TRBV19, the J call TRBJ1-5; 7 bases fit TRBD1. CDR1 LNHDA and CDR2 SQIVND come from the germline V gene (reference sequence). Losses at the gene ends were 4 bases for V and 1 base for J; bases not matched to a gene: 4. The CDR3 runs to 15 residues. The CDR3 loop is CASSRTGVSNQPQHF. For the CDR3, the DNA is TGTGCCAGTAGTAGAACAGGGGTCAGCAATCAGCCCCAGCATTTT. The whole variable domain, remainder taken from reference TRBV19 and TRBJ1-5, is DGGITQSPKYLFRKEGQNVTLSCEQNLNHDAMYWYRQDPGQGLRLIYYSQIVNDFQKGDIAEGYSVSREKKESFPLTVTSAQKNPTAFYLCASSRTGVSNQPQHFGDGTRLSIL.

The chain employs TRBV18 and TRBJ2-3; D gene uncertain. V was cut by 3 bases and J by 0 bases, with 7 bases left in between. The CDR3 has 14 amino acids. Germline CDR1 is KGHSH and CDR2 is LQKENI. CDR3 in amino acids: CASSPRQSTDTQYF. The CDR3 DNA reads TGTGCCAGCTCACCTAGACAAAGCACAGATACGCAGTATTTT.

The V and J genes are TRBV7-2 and TRBJ1-4; weak D call: TRBD1 (6 bases). CDR1 SGHTA and CDR2 FQGNSA come from the germline V gene. V lost 3 bases, J lost 10 bases, and 15 bases lay in between. CDR3 length: 14 residues. This CDR3 is CASSLGRGSGKLFF. The CDR3 nucleotides are TGTGCCAGCAGCTTGGGGAGGGGGTCGGGAAAACTGTTTTTT. Looking up the rest from reference TRBV7-2 and TRBJ1-4 gives the full variable domain: GAGVSQSPSNKVTEKGKDVELRCDPISGHTALYWYRQSLGQGLEFLIYFQGNSAPDKSGLPSDRFSAERTGGSVSTLTIQRTQQEDSAVYLCASSLGRGSGKLFFGSGTQLSVL.

The rearrangement uses TRBV18 and TRBJ1-3; 8 nucleotides agree with TRBD1. V trimming: 4 bases; J trimming: 0 bases; junction bases outside the gene matches: 5. CDR1 is KGHSH, CDR2 LQKENI, per germline. The CDR3 is 16 amino acids. The CDR3 loop is CASSQTGGSSGNTIYF. CDR3 nucleotides: TGTGCCAGCTCACAAACAGGGGGAAGCTCTGGAAACACCATATATTTT.

The gene calls are TRBV29-1 and TRBJ1-5; TRBD1 matches 9 bases. Germline V gene data show CDR1 as SQVTM and CDR2 as ANQGSEA. The CDR3 consists of 14 residues. V dropped 6 bases and J dropped 5; count of bases not matched to a gene: 8. CDR3 sequence reads: CSVQQGAVDQPQHF. The CDR3 DNA reads TGCAGCGTACAACAGGGGGCTGTAGATCAGCCCCAGCATTTT.

The gene calls are TRBV27 and TRBJ1-2; 8 bases align to TRBD1. Trimming took 7 bases from V and 9 from J; bases not matched to a gene: 10. Germline CDR1 is MNHEY and CDR2 is SMNVEV (reference sequence). The CDR3 spans 13 residues. CDR3 in amino acids: CASTTGQGFSYTF. The CDR3 coding sequence is TGTGCCAGCACAACCGGACAGGGTTTTAGCTACACCTTC.

The rearrangement joins TRBV24-1 to TRBJ2-3; TRBD2 matches at 14 bases. This CDR3 region has 18 residues. Germline-derived CDR1 and CDR2 are KGHDR and SFDVKD. Trimming removed 3 bases from V and 5 bases from J; junction bases left unmatched: 9. The DNA of the CDR3 is TGTGCCACCAGTGATCTCGGGACTAGCGGGGGTCAAGGAGATACGCAGTATTTT. Residues: CATSDLGTSGGQGDTQYF.

The V gene is TRBV5-1, the J gene TRBJ1-3; possible D gene TRBD1, 6 bases. CDR3 length: 15 amino acids. Trimming pared 2 bases from V and 2 bases from J, leaving 11 bases between. In germline, CDR1 is SGHRS, CDR2 YFSETQ. CDR3: CASSLETGTGNTIYF. Here the CDR3 DNA reads TGCGCCAGCAGCTTAGAAACAGGGACTGGAAACACCATATATTTT. Full variable domain (rest looked up from reference TRBV5-1 and TRBJ1-3): KAGVTQTPRYLIKTRGQQVTLSCSPISGHRSVSWYQQTPGQGLQFLFEYFSETQRNKGNFPGRFSGRQFSNSRSEMNVSTLELGDSALYLCASSLETGTGNTIYFGEGSWLTVV.

The chain uses TRBV2 and TRBJ1-1, with D possibly TRBD1 on 6 matching bases. The CDR3 contains 13 residues. CDR1 and CDR2 from the germline V gene are SNHLY and FYNNEI. The V gene lost 7 bases and the J gene lost 0 bases, with 9 bases spanning the gap. The CDR3 nucleotides read TGTGCCAGCATTACAGGGTTGAACACTGAAGCTTTCTTT. Its protein is CASITGLNTEAFF.

V is TRBV6-2 or TRBV6-3 and J is TRBJ1-5; TRBD1 might be the D (5 bases). The germline CDR1 and CDR2 sequences are MNHEY and SVGEGT. Trimming removed 5 bases from V and 3 bases from J, with 11 bases in between. The CDR3 is made up of 14 amino acids. The CDR3 spells CASSGRDFNQPQHF. For the CDR3, the DNA is TGTGCCAGCAGTGGACGGGACTTCAATCAGCCCCAGCATTTT.

The genes are TRBV12-5 and TRBJ1-1, with D maybe TRBD1 (6 bases). The V end lost 2 bases, the J end lost 4 bases, and 14 bases lay between the germline ends. The germline V gene encodes CDR1 LGHNT and CDR2 FRNRAP. The CDR3 runs 15 residues. Here the CDR3 DNA reads TGTGCTAGTGGTTTGTCGGCAGGGGCTGGCACTGAAGCTTTCTTT. It codes for CASGLSAGAGTEAFF. The full variable domain, its missing parts supplied by reference TRBV12-5 and TRBJ1-1, is DARVTQTPRHKVTEMGQEVTMRCQPILGHNTVFWYRQTMMQGLELLAYFRNRAPLDDSGMPKDRFSAEMPDATLATLKIQPSEPRDSAVYFCASGLSAGAGTEAFFGQGTRLTVV.

J is TRBJ1-1 and V is TRBV9; no clear D gene. The germline CDR1 and CDR2 sequences are SGDLS and YYNGEE. The CDR3 contains 14 residues. Between the trimmed V and J ends, which lost 2 bases and 6 bases, there was a span of 14 bases. This CDR3 is CASSVDLMGAEAFF. As DNA, the CDR3 is TGTGCCAGCAGCGTGGATTTAATGGGCGCTGAAGCTTTCTTT.

This rearrangement joins TRBV27 to TRBJ2-6; D remains ambiguous. The CDR3 extends over 16 amino acids. Looked up from germline, CDR1 is MNHEY and CDR2 is SMNVEV (reference sequence). V was pared by 5 bases and J by 0 bases, with 11 bases between. CDR3 nucleotides: TGTGCCAGCAGTCCAAACCTCTCCTCTGGGGCCAACGTCCTGACTTTC. Its protein product is CASSPNLSSGANVLTF. Full variable domain (remainder filled in from reference TRBV27 and TRBJ2-6): EAQVTQNPRYLITVTGKKLTVTCSQNMNHEYMSWYRQDPGLGLRQIYYSMNVEVTDKGDVPEGYKVSRKEKRNFPLILESPSPNQTSLYFCASSPNLSSGANVLTFGAGSRLTVL.

This chain links TRBV18 with TRBJ1-5; the match to TRBD1 covers 9 bases. This CDR3 has 17 residues. V was clipped by 2 bases and J by 7 bases; unmatched bases: 12. The germline V gene has CDR1 KGHSH and CDR2 LQKENI. This chain's CDR3 is CASSPIGDRGVGQPQHF. In DNA, the CDR3 is TGTGCCAGCTCACCAATAGGAGACAGGGGGGTTGGACAGCCCCAGCATTTT. The complete variable domain, with remaining parts taken from reference TRBV18 and TRBJ1-5, reads NAGVMQNPRHLVRRRGQEARLRCSPMKGHSHVYWYRQLPEEGLKFMVYLQKENIIDESGMPKERFSAEFPKEGPSILRIQQVVRGDSAAYFCASSPIGDRGVGQPQHFGDGTRLSIL.

The V call is TRBV5-8, the J call TRBJ1-4; D gene ambiguous. Germline V CDR1 and CDR2: SGHTS, YDEGEE. Trimming pared 4 bases from V and 7 bases from J, leaving 17 bases between. The CDR3 sequence is 15 residues long. CDR3 nucleotide sequence: TGTGCCAGCAGCCGAGACTCACTCCGAAGTGAAAAACTGTTTTTT. Its translation: CASSRDSLRSEKLFF.

The chain uses TRBV30 and TRBJ1-2; perhaps TRBD1 as D (6 bases). Trimming left V 3 bases short and J 6 bases short, with 23 bases between. CDR1 and CDR2 (germline): GTSNPN, SVGIG (reference sequence). The CDR3 runs to 16 residues. The CDR3 loop reads CAWSARMDSSGNGYTF. CDR3 coding DNA: TGTGCCTGGAGCGCTCGGATGGACAGCTCAGGGAATGGCTACACCTTC.